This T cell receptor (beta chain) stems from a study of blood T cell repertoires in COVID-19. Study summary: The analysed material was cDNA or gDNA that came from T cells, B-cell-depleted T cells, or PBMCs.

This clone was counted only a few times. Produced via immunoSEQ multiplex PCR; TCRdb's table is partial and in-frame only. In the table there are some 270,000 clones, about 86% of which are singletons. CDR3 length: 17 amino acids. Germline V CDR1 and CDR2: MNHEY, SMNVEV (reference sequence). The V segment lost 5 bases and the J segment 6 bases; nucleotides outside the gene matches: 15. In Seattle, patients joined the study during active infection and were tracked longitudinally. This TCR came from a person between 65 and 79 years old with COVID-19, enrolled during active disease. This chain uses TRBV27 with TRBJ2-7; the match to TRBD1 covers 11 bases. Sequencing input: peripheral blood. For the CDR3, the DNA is TGTGCCAGCAGTCTCTCTGGGGGACAGGGGGTTTCCGGCGAGCAGTACTTC. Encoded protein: CASSLSGGQGVSGEQYF.